Here is one T cell receptor beta chain with its context. Its specificity is not known. The entry originates in a study of long-term antiretroviral therapy in people with HIV. immunoSEQ v3.0 was run at survey level. TCRdb's table, derived via immunoSEQ multiplex PCR, lists solely in-frame clones and lacks some. The profile shows 2,500 to 3,000 clones, roughly 78% of them singletons. Points from the study as a whole: Clones expanded before ART dominated the repertoire at all time points. HIV repertoire CDR3 lengths ranged less widely than those of controls.

Post-ART PBMC samples numbered at least two per donor, and pre-ART ones at least one. The samples, holding roughly 0.9-11 million cryopreserved PBMC, were thawed before DNA extraction was carried out. The CDR3 is 14 residues long. CDR1 MNHNY and CDR2 SVGAGI come from the germline V gene (reference sequence). V lost 0 bases and J lost 2, with 6 bases in between. The gene calls are TRBV6-6 and TRBJ2-3; D gene uncertain. This sample comprised unsorted PBMCs, obtained 0.4 years before starting antiretroviral therapy. The TCR comes from a woman aged 40 to 50 with HIV. This chain's CDR3 is CASSYSRNTDTQYF. CDR3 bases: TGTGCCAGCAGTTACTCGCGGAACACAGATACGCAGTATTTT.